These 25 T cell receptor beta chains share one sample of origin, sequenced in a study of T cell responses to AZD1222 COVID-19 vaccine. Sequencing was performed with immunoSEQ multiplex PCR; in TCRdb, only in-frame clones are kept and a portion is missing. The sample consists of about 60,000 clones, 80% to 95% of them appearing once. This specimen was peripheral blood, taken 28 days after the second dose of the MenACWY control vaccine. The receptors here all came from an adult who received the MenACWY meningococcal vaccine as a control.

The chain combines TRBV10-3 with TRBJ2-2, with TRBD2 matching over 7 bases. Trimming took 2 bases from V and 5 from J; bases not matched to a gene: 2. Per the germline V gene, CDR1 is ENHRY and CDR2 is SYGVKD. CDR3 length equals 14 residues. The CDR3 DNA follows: TGTGCCATCAGTGAGCGGGAGGATACCGGGGAGCTGTTTTTT. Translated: CAISEREDTGELFF.

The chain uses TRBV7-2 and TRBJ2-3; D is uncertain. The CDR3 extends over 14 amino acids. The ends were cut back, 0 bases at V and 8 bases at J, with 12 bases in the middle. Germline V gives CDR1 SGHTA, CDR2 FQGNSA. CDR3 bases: TGTGCCAGCAGCTTAGCTACTTGGGTTAGTACGCAGTATTTT. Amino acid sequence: CASSLATWVSTQYF.

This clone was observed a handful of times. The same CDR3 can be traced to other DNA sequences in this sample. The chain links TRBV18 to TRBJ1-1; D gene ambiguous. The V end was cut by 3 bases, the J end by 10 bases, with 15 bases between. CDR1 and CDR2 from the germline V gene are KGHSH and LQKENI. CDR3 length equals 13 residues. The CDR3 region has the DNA TGTGCCAGCTCACCGCCTGGAGGGCGTGTAGCTTTCTTT. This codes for CASSPPGGRVAFF.

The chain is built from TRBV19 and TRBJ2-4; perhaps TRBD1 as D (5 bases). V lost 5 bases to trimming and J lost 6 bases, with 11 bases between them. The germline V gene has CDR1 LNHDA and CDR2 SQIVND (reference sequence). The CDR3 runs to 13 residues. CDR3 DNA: TGTGCCAGTAGTTTGGACAAGTTAAACATTCAGTACTTC. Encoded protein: CASSLDKLNIQYF.

The CDR3 region is CASSFAGRAPDTQYF. The CDR3 coding sequence is TGTGCCAGCAGTTTTGCCGGGAGGGCCCCAGATACGCAGTATTTT. The rearrangement links TRBV27 to TRBJ2-3; 8 bases align to TRBD2. Germline V gene lookup returns CDR1 MNHEY and CDR2 SMNVEV (reference sequence). There are 15 residues in the CDR3. The J segment lost 4 bases and the V segment lost 3 bases, leaving 6 bases of the junction unmatched.

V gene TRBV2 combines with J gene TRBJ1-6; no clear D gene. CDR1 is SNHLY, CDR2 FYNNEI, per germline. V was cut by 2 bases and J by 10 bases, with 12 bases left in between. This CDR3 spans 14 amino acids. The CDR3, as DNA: TGTGCCAGCAGTGAATCGAAGGGTTGGTCACCCCTCCACTTT. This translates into CASSESKGWSPLHF.

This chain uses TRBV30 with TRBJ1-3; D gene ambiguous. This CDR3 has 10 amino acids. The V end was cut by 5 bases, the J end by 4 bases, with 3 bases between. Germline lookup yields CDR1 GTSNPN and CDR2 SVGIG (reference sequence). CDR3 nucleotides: TGTGCCTGGGCGGGAAACACCATATATTTT. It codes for CAWAGNTIYF. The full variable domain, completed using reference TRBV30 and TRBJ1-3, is SQTIHQWPATLVQPVGSPLSLECTVEGTSNPNLYWYRQAAGRGLQLLFYSVGIGQISSEVPQNLSASRPQDRQFILSSKKLLLSDSGFYLCAWAGNTIYFGEGSWLTVV.

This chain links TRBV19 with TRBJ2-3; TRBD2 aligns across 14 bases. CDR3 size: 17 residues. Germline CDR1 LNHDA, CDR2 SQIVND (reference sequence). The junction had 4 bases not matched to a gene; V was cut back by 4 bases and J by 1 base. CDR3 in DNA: TGTGCCAGTAGTAAACCGGGACTAGCGGGAGGCACAGATACGCAGTATTTT. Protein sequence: CASSKPGLAGGTDTQYF.

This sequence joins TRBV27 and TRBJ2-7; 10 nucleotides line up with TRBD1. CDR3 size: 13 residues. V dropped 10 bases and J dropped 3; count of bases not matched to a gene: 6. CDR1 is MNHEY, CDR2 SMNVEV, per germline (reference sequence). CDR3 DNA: TGTGCCACCCAGGGACAGGGGTACTACGAGCAGTACTTC. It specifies CATQGQGYYEQYF.

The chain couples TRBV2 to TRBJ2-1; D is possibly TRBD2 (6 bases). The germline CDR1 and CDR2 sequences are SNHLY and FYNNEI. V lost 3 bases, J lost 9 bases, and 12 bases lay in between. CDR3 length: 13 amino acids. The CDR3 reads CASSEDYAGEQFF. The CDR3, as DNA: TGTGCCAGCAGTGAGGACTATGCAGGTGAGCAGTTCTTC.

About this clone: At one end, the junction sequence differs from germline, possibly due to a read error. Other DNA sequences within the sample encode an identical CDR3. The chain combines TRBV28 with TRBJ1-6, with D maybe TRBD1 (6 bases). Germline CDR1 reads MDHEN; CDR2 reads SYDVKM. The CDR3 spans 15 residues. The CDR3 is CASSFQGPLNSPLHF. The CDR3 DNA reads TGCGCCAGCAGCTTCCAGGGGCCCTTAAATTCACCCCTCCACTTT.

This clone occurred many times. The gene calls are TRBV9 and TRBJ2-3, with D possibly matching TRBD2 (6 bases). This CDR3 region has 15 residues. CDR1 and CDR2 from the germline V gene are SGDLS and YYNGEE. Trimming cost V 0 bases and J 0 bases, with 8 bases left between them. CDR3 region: CASSVAGTSTDTQYF. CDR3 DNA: TGTGCCAGCAGCGTAGCCGGGACTAGCACAGATACGCAGTATTTT.

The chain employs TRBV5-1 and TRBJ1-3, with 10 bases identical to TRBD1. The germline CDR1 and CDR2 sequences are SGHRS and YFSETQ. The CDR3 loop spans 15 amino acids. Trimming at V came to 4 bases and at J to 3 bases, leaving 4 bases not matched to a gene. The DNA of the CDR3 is TGCGCCAGCAGCCCCGGACAGGGGGGTGGAAACACCATATATTTT. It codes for CASSPGQGGGNTIYF. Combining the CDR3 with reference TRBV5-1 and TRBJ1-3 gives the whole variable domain KAGVTQTPRYLIKTRGQQVTLSCSPISGHRSVSWYQQTPGQGLQFLFEYFSETQRNKGNFPGRFSGRQFSNSRSEMNVSTLELGDSALYLCASSPGQGGGNTIYFGEGSWLTVV.

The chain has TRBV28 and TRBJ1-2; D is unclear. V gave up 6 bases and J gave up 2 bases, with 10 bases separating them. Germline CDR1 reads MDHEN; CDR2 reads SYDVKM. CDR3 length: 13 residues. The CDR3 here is CASRVLQNYGYTF. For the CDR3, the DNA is TGTGCCAGCAGGGTCCTTCAGAACTATGGCTACACCTTC.

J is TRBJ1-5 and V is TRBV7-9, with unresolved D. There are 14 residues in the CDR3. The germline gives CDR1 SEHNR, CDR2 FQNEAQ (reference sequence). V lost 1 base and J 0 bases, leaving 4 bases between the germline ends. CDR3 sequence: CASSLGDSNQPQHF. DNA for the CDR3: TGTGCCAGCAGCTTAGGAGATAGCAATCAGCCCCAGCATTTT.

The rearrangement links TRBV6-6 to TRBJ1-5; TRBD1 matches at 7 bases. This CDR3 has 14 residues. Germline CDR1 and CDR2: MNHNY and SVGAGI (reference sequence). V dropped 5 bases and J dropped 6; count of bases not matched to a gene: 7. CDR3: CASSQGGGGQPQHF. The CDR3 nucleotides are TGTGCCAGCAGTCAAGGGGGCGGGGGTCAGCCCCAGCATTTT.

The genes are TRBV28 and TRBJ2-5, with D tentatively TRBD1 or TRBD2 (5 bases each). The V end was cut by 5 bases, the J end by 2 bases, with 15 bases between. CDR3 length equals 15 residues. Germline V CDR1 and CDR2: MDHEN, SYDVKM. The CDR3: CASSPPGTHQETQYF. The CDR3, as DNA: TGTGCCAGCAGTCCGCCCGGGACCCATCAAGAGACCCAGTACTTC.

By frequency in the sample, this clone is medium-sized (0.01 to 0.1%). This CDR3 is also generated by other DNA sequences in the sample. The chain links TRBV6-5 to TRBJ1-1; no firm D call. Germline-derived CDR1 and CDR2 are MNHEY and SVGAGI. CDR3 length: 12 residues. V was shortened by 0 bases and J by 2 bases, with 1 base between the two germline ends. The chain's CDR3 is CASSYSNTEAFF. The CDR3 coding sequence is TGTGCCAGCAGTTACTCCAACACTGAAGCTTTCTTT.

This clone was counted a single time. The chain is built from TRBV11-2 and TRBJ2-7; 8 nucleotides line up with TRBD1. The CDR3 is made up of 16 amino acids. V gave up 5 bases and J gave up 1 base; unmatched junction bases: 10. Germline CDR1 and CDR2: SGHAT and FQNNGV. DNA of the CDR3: TGTGCCAGCAGCCCCCAGGGGGCGGGGTCTTCCTACGAGCAGTACTTC. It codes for CASSPQGAGSSYEQYF.

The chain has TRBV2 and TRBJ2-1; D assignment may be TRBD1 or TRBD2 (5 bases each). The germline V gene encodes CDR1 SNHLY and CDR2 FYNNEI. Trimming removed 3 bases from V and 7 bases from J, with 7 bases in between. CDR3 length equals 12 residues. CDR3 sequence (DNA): TGTGCCAGCAGTGATGAGGGGAATGAGCAGTTCTTC. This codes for CASSDEGNEQFF.

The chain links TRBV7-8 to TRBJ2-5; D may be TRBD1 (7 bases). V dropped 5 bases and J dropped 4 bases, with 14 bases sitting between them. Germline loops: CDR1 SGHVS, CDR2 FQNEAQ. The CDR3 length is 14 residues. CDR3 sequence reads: CASSVNRGGETQYF. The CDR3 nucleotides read TGTGCCAGCAGCGTAAACAGGGGAGGAGAGACCCAGTACTTC.

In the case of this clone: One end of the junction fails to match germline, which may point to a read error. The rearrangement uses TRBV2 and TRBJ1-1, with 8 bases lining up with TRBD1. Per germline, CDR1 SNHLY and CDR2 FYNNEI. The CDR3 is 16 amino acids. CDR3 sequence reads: CASIEPGTGMNTEAFF. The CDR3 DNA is TGTGCCAGCATTGAACCGGGGACAGGCATGAACACTGAAGCTTTCTTT.

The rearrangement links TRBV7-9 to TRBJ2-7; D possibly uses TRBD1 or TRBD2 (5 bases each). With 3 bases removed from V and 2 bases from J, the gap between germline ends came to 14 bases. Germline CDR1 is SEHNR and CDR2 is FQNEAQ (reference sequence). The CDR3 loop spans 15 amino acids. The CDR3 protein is CASSFRGGSPYEQYF. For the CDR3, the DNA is TGTGCCAGCAGCTTCCGGGGCGGGTCTCCCTACGAGCAGTACTTC.

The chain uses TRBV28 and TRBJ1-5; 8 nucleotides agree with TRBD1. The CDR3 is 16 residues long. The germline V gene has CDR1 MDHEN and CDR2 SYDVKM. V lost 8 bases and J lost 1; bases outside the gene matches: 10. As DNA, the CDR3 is TGTGCCAGCGGACCTATAGACAGGGGAAGCAATCAGCCCCAGCATTTT. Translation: CASGPIDRGSNQPQHF.

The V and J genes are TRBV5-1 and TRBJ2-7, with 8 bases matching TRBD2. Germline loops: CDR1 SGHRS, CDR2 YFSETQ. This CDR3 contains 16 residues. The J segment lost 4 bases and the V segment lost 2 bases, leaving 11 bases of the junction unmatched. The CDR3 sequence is CASSLPGLEREYEQYF. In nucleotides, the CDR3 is TGCGCCAGCAGCTTACCGGGACTAGAAAGGGAATACGAGCAGTACTTC.